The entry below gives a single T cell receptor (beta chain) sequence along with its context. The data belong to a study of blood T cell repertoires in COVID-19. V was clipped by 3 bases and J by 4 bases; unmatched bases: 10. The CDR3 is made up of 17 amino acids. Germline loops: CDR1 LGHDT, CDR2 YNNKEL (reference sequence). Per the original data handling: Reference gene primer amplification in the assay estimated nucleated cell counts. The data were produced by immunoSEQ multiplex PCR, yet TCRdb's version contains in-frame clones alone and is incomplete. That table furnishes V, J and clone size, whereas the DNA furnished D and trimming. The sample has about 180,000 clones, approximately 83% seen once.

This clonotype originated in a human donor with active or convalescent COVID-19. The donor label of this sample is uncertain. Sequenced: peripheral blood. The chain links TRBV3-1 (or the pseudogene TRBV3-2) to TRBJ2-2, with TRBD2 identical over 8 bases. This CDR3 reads CASSHGHGGGGTGELFF. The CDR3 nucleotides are TGTGCCAGCAGCCATGGCCACGGGGGGGGAGGCACCGGGGAGCTGTTTTTT.